This TCR beta chain was recovered during a study of lymphopenia after photon versus proton radiotherapy. The protocol was immunoSEQ multiplex PCR, while the TCRdb copy is restricted to in-frame clones and leaves out a portion. Of 20,000 to 30,000 clones in the sample, roughly 80% were seen once. V lost 0 bases, J lost 0 bases, and 7 bases lay in between. The CDR3 has 16 residues. Germline V gene data show CDR1 as SGDLS and CDR2 as YYNGEE. This clonotype was obtained from a man aged 40-49 years with gastric cancer. This chain links TRBV9 with TRBJ1-6; D call uncertain. The material was peripheral blood, obtained from a patient treated with photon-based radiotherapy. The CDR3 is CASSVGMSSYNSPLHF. CDR3 sequence (DNA): TGTGCCAGCAGCGTAGGGATGAGCTCCTATAATTCACCCCTCCACTTT. The variable domain in full, completed from reference TRBV9 and TRBJ1-6, reads DSGVTQTPKHLITATGQRVTLRCSPRSGDLSVYWYQQSLDQGLQFLIQYYNGEERAKGNILERFSAQQFPDLHSELNLSSLELGDSALYFCASSVGMSSYNSPLHFGNGTRLTVT.